This entry lists 15 T cell receptor beta chains sequenced from one sample in a study of CXCR3-negative and CXCR3-positive naive CD8 T cells. Overall study results and limits: More hydrophobic TRB CDR3s were found in CXCR3-positive naive cells than in CXCR3-negative naive cells.

The TRB cDNA libraries were prepared by 5' RACE with UMI labels. From its re-call of the 5' RACE reads, TCRdb lists each CDR3 protein once, without DNA. The sample data list about 110,000 distinct CDR3 sequences. For these TCRs, the target antigens are not known. The sample taken for sequencing was naive CXCR3+ CD8+ T cells from blood. Sample subset: CD45RO-CCR7+CD27+CD95- naive CD8+ T cells expressing CXCR3 (TNR3+). The receptors come from a human donor in good health. Some clones in this sample may be carry-over from other donors' samples.

The chain recombines TRBV4-1 with TRBJ2-1; TCRdb returns TRBD2, unconfirmable since there is no DNA. Germline loops: CDR1 MGHRA, CDR2 YSYEKL. The CDR3 has 18 residues. The chain's CDR3 is CASSQGGDFRSSYNEQFF.

The chain links TRBV25-1 to TRBJ2-7; TCRdb proposes TRBD1, but this gene call is untestable without DNA. The germline gives CDR1 MGHDK, CDR2 SYGVNS. The CDR3 covers 15 residues. CDR3 sequence reads: CASSEFPGSGNEQYF.

The V gene is TRBV29-1, the J gene TRBJ2-3; no DNA is available, so the TRBD1 call from TCRdb remains unchecked. Germline CDR1 SQVTM, CDR2 ANQGSEA. This CDR3 region has 13 residues. This chain's CDR3 is CSAGGGGTDTQYF.

V and J are TRBV7-2 and TRBJ2-7; TCRdb selects TRBD1, and the lack of DNA leaves this call unchecked. CDR3 length equals 15 residues. Germline V gives CDR1 SGHTA, CDR2 FQGNSA. CDR3 sequence: CASSLAGGPNYEQYF.

This chain joins TRBV20-1 and TRBJ2-7; TCRdb gives TRBD2 as the D gene, but with no DNA this cannot be confirmed. The CDR3 covers 12 residues. Germline V gene data show CDR1 as DFQATT and CDR2 as SNEGSKA (reference sequence). The CDR3 region is CSARDMGHEQYF.

This rearrangement joins TRBV5-6 to TRBJ2-1. CDR1 and CDR2 (germline): SGHDT, YYEEEE. The CDR3 totals 11 residues. The CDR3 is CASSFSLEQFF.

V is TRBV6-6 and J is TRBJ2-7; the TCRdb call, TRBD1, lacks DNA for checking. Germline V gene data show CDR1 as MNHNY and CDR2 as SVGAGI (reference sequence). This CDR3 is built from 13 residues. The CDR3 is CASRDRGDYEQYF.

The chain couples TRBV29-1 to TRBJ2-1; TCRdb proposes TRBD2, but this gene call is untestable without DNA. CDR3 length: 18 amino acids. CDR1 and CDR2 (germline): SQVTM, ANQGSEA. The CDR3 loop is CSVARWGSSGATYNEQFF.

The rearrangement links TRBV12-3 or TRBV12-4 to TRBJ2-5. The CDR3 totals 13 residues. CDR3 residues: CASSFSMEETQYF.

J is TRBJ2-7 and V is TRBV12-3 or TRBV12-4; without DNA, the TCRdb call of TRBD2 cannot be checked. The CDR3 spans 17 residues. CDR3 in amino acids: CASTLTIAGPRFSEQYF.

The chain combines TRBV15 with TRBJ2-7; TCRdb lists TRBD2, though no DNA is available to test this call. The germline V gene has CDR1 LNHNV and CDR2 YYDKDF (reference sequence). This CDR3 has 15 residues. This CDR3 is CATSRGSSGSNEQYF.

The chain recombines TRBV6-4 with TRBJ2-3; TCRdb's D gene call, TRBD1, goes unchecked for lack of DNA. This CDR3 region has 14 residues. CDR1 is MRHNA and CDR2 is SNTAGT in the germline V gene. The chain's CDR3 is CASSEQGGTDTQYF.

The gene calls are TRBV27 and TRBJ1-1. Germline V gives CDR1 MNHEY, CDR2 SMNVEV (reference sequence). The CDR3 is 14 amino acids. The CDR3 region is CASSLKAMNTEAFF.

The chain employs TRBV20-1 and TRBJ1-5. The CDR3 spans 12 residues. The germline CDR1 and CDR2 sequences are DFQATT and SNEGSKA (reference sequence). The CDR3 region is CRKGKVNQPQHF.

The chain carries TRBV4-3 and TRBJ1-5. The CDR3 is made up of 15 amino acids. The germline V gene encodes CDR1 LGHNA and CDR2 YSLEER. The CDR3 sequence is CASSQVWDGNQPQHF.